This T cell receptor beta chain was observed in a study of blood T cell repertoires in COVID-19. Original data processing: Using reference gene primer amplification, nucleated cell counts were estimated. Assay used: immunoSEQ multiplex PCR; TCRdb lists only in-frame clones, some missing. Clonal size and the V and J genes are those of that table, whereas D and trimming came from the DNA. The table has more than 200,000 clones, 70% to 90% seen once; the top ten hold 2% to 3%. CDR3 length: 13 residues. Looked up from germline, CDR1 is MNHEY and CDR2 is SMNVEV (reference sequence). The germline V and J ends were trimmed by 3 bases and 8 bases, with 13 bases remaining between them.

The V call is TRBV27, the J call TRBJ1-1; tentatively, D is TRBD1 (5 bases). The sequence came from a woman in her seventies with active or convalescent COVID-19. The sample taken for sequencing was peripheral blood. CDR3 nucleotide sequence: TGTGCCAGCAGTTTCTTCCTCGGGGGGGAAGCTTTCTTT. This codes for CASSFFLGGEAFF.